The 5 T cell receptor beta chains reported below all come from one sample, sequenced in a study of CD8+CD57+ T cells in acquired aplastic anemia (dated by TCRdb to the late 2010s). TCRdb shows the sequencer as Illumina HiSeq 2000. Genomic DNA was used as template for profiling of TCR beta VDJ combinations and CDR3 sequences. TCRdb reprocessed the public reads (quality trimming at Q25 with fastp, clone calling with MiXCR) and kept in-frame beta chains. One record per CDR3 amino acid sequence lists the most common genes and DNA. This sample holds about 190,000 distinct CDR3 sequences; approximately 52% were observed only once. The ten largest clones add up to around a sixth of the sample. The sequenced sample was sorted CD4+, CD8+, or CD8+CD57+ T cells (not recorded which) from PBMCs. The receptor source for this set is a human donor in good health, serving as a control.

This clonotype appeared a few times. The rearrangement joins TRBV5-1 to TRBJ1-6; 7 positions match TRBD1. Trimming removed 0 bases from V and 10 bases from J; junction bases left unmatched: 7. The CDR3 is made up of 15 amino acids. The germline V gene has CDR1 SGHRS and CDR2 YFSETQ. CDR3 sequence: CASSLGDSPDSPLHF. CDR3 DNA sequence: TGCGCCAGCAGCTTGGGGGACAGTCCTGACTCACCCCTCCACTTT. Looking up the rest from reference TRBV5-1 and TRBJ1-6 gives the full variable domain: KAGVTQTPRYLIKTRGQQVTLSCSPISGHRSVSWYQQTPGQGLQFLFEYFSETQRNKGNFPGRFSGRQFSNSRSEMNVSTLELGDSALYLCASSLGDSPDSPLHFGNGTRLTVT.

The genes are TRBV25-1 and TRBJ1-3; no firm D call. Germline CDR1 and CDR2: MGHDK and SYGVNS. V lost 5 bases and J lost 1, with 9 bases in between. The CDR3 has 14 amino acids. The CDR3 reads CASSSPNSGNTIYF. Here the CDR3 DNA reads TGTGCCAGCAGTAGCCCAAATTCTGGAAACACCATATATTTT.

Ten or more counts support this clonotype. The chain has TRBV9 and TRBJ2-2; D assignment may be TRBD1 or TRBD2 (5 bases each). This CDR3 spans 14 amino acids. The germline V and J ends were trimmed by 0 bases and 4 bases, with 7 bases remaining between them. Germline assignment: CDR1 SGDLS and CDR2 YYNGEE. The CDR3 DNA follows: TGTGCCAGCAGCGTAGGGGGGACCACCGGGGAGCTGTTTTTT. Amino acid sequence: CASSVGGTTGELFF.

The chain's CDR3 is CASSVVSSEQFF. The CDR3 DNA reads TGTGCCAGCAGCGTAGTAAGCTCTGAGCAGTTCTTC. This sequence joins TRBV9 and TRBJ2-1; D unresolved. Germline CDR1 and CDR2: SGDLS and YYNGEE. The V gene lost 0 bases and the J gene lost 9 bases, with 7 bases spanning the gap. This CDR3 comprises 12 residues.

Comments on this clonotype: At one end, the junction sequence differs from germline, possibly due to a read error. The rearrangement joins TRBV7-3 to TRBJ1-6, with D unresolved. Germline assignment: CDR1 SGHTA and CDR2 FQGTGA. This CDR3 has 17 amino acids. CDR3 in DNA: TGCGCCAGCAGCTCGTCGGTAACCCCACCCTATAATTCACCCCTCCACTTT. Protein sequence: CASSSSVTPPYNSPLHF.